This T cell receptor (beta chain) derives from a study of control samples from healthy donors and cancer patients. This clone was counted between two and nine times. With 2 bases removed from V and 0 bases from J, the gap between germline ends came to 11 bases. The CDR3 is made up of 16 amino acids. Per the germline V gene, CDR1 is LNHNV and CDR2 is YYDKDF (reference sequence). Sequenced by immunoSEQ multiplex PCR; TCRdb stores in-frame clones only, minus some. Among 95,000 to 130,000 clones listed, more than 75% were seen once. The origin of this receptor is a woman in her seventies in good health. The sample comprised blood. V usage is TRBV15 and J usage is TRBJ2-1, with D possibly matching TRBD1 (5 bases). As DNA, the CDR3 is TGTGCCACCAGCAGACTACCAGACAGCTCCTACAATGAGCAGTTCTTC. It is translated as CATSRLPDSSYNEQFF.